This entry is about one T cell receptor beta chain. The data were obtained in a study of control samples from healthy donors and cancer patients. TCRdb's table, derived via immunoSEQ multiplex PCR, lists solely in-frame clones and lacks some. Found here are 100,000 to 150,000 clones, 80% to 95% of them singletons; the top ten hold about 2.2%. From germline, CDR1 is DFQATT and CDR2 SNEGSKA (reference sequence). Trimming took 3 bases from V and 5 from J; bases not matched to a gene: 9. This CDR3 contains 15 residues. Specimen: blood. This chain uses TRBV20-1 with TRBJ1-1, with TRBD1 matching over 10 bases. This receptor was identified in a woman aged 45-65 years in good health. For the CDR3, the DNA is TGCAGTGCTAGTCCGAGACAGGGGGCGAGTACTGAAGCTTTCTTT. This codes for CSASPRQGASTEAFF.